One sample yielded the 24 T cell receptor beta chains listed below, sequenced in a study of blood T cell repertoires in COVID-19. Libraries were prepared by immunoSEQ multiplex PCR; TCRdb keeps only in-frame clonotypes and omits some of them. The repertoire holds a few hundred thousand clones, with roughly 90% as singletons. Material: PBMCs or T cells enriched from blood (not recorded which). The receptors shown here come from a woman in her 30s who had been exposed to COVID-19.

This chain connects TRBV21-1 to TRBJ1-4; the tabulated D call, TRBD1, remains unverified against the DNA. TRBV21-1 is an annotated pseudogene. The CDR3 is 14 amino acids. CDR3: CASSKFKGREKLFF. CDR3 DNA sequence: TGTGCCAGCAGCAAATTTAAGGGGCGGGAAAAACTGTTTTTT.

The rearrangement joins TRBV6-6 to TRBJ1-5, with 11 positions matching TRBD1. The CDR3 covers 16 residues. V gave up 6 bases and J gave up 4 bases; unmatched junction bases: 8. Germline-derived CDR1 and CDR2 are MNHNY and SVGAGI (reference sequence). The CDR3 DNA sequence: TGTGCCAGCAGCCTATATGGGACAGGGGGAAATCAGCCCCAGCATTTT. The encoded protein is CASSLYGTGGNQPQHF.

The chain employs TRBV2 and TRBJ2-7; maybe TRBD2 (5 bases). Germline assignment: CDR1 SNHLY and CDR2 FYNNEI. CDR3 size: 13 residues. Trimming shortened V by 4 bases and J by 2 bases, and 9 bases separated the two germline ends. The CDR3 sequence: CASSGRIPYEQYF. The CDR3 nucleotides read TGTGCCAGCAGTGGGAGGATCCCCTACGAGCAGTACTTC.

This chain links TRBV9 with TRBJ2-5; the match to TRBD1 covers 11 bases. After removal of 3 bases from V and 3 bases from J, the junction contained 7 bases not matched to a gene. Per the germline V gene, CDR1 is SGDLS and CDR2 is YYNGEE. The CDR3 consists of 16 residues. CDR3 amino acids: CASSGSGTGGEETQYF. In DNA, the CDR3 is TGTGCCAGCAGCGGATCCGGGACAGGGGGGGAAGAGACCCAGTACTTC.

V gene TRBV4-1 combines with J gene TRBJ2-7; D remains unclear. CDR3 length equals 16 residues. Per germline, CDR1 MGHRA and CDR2 YSYEKL. Trimming cost V 0 bases and J 3 bases, with 15 bases left between them. Here the CDR3 reads CASSQDPGEIYYEQYF. DNA for the CDR3: TGCGCCAGCAGCCAAGACCCTGGAGAGATTTACTACGAGCAGTACTTC.

V and J are TRBV11-2 and TRBJ1-5; D perhaps matches TRBD1 (5 bases). Germline CDR1 and CDR2: SGHAT and FQNNGV. The CDR3 is 13 residues long. With 5 bases removed from V and 5 bases from J, the gap between germline ends came to 10 bases. CDR3 sequence (DNA): TGTGCCAGCAGCAAGGGGTTAGATCAGCCCCAGCATTTT. It is translated as CASSKGLDQPQHF.

The V and J genes are TRBV30 and TRBJ1-2; D gene uncertain. Trimming took off 0 bases at V and 4 bases at J, with 12 bases between the two ends. Germline assignment: CDR1 GTSNPN and CDR2 SVGIG (reference sequence). The CDR3 is 14 residues long. Here the CDR3 reads CAWSVPYASYGYTF. As DNA, the CDR3 is TGTGCCTGGAGTGTACCATATGCCAGCTATGGCTACACCTTC.

Details on this clone: This may be a read error: a much more frequent sequence differs by one nucleotide. In the same sample, other DNA sequences code for this CDR3. J is TRBJ1-2 and V is TRBV4-1, with 7 nucleotides matching TRBD1. This CDR3 comprises 17 residues. Per the germline V gene, CDR1 is MGHRA and CDR2 is YSYEKL. The CDR3 spells CASSQSLTGTFGYGYTF. CDR3 nucleotides: TGCGCCAGCAGCCAGTCCTTGACAGGGACTTTCGGTTATGGCTACACCTTT.

This chain links TRBV7-9 with TRBJ2-3; 9 nucleotides align to TRBD2. V lost 1 base and J lost 0; bases outside the gene matches: 2. This CDR3 is 16 amino acids long. Germline CDR1 is SEHNR and CDR2 is FQNEAQ (reference sequence). CDR3 protein: CASSLGLADSTDTQYF. The CDR3 DNA is TGTGCCAGCAGCTTAGGACTAGCGGATAGCACAGATACGCAGTATTTT.

The CDR3 is CASSQDPRGGGGDTQYF. CDR3 sequence (DNA): TGTGCCAGCAGCCAAGATCCCAGGGGCGGTGGAGGAGATACGCAGTATTTT. V is TRBV3-1 (or the pseudogene TRBV3-2) and J is TRBJ2-3; D possibly corresponds to TRBD1 (6 bases). V was cut by 0 bases and J by 5 bases, with 18 bases left in between. The CDR3 has 17 amino acids. CDR1 and CDR2 from the germline V gene are LGHDT and YNNKEL (reference sequence).

The chain employs TRBV5-1 and TRBJ2-7; the match to TRBD1 covers 10 bases. V lost 4 bases to trimming and J lost 4 bases; unmatched junction nucleotides: 2. CDR3 length: 13 amino acids. The germline V gene has CDR1 SGHRS and CDR2 YFSETQ. The CDR3, as DNA: TGCGCCAGCAGCAGGGACAGGGGTTACGAGCAGTACTTC. It codes for CASSRDRGYEQYF.

V usage is TRBV5-8 and J usage is TRBJ1-4; 7 bases are shared with TRBD1. CDR1 and CDR2 from the germline V gene are SGHTS and YDEGEE. The CDR3 has 18 residues. Trimming cost V 5 bases and J 0 bases; bases outside gene matches: 13. The chain's CDR3 is CASRPGQTTFATNEKLFF. The CDR3 nucleotides read TGTGCCAGCAGGCCGGGACAGACTACATTTGCAACTAATGAAAAACTGTTTTTT.

J is TRBJ2-3 and V is TRBV19; weak D call: TRBD2 (6 bases). Germline CDR1 LNHDA, CDR2 SQIVND (reference sequence). Trimming left V 6 bases short and J 6 bases short, with 16 bases between. The CDR3 loop spans 14 amino acids. CDR3 in amino acids: CASRRNGGADTQYF. CDR3 DNA sequence: TGTGCCAGTAGAAGAAACGGGGGAGCGGATACGCAGTATTTT.

The chain recombines TRBV18 with TRBJ2-5, with D perhaps matching TRBD2 (6 bases). Germline values: CDR1 KGHSH, CDR2 LQKENI. This CDR3 is built from 14 residues. V was cut by 3 bases and J by 5 bases, with 13 bases left in between. CDR3 sequence reads: CASSPRDSGETQYF. The CDR3 bases are TGTGCCAGCTCACCGCGCGACAGCGGGGAGACCCAGTACTTC.

The J gene is TRBJ2-3, the V gene TRBV30; maybe TRBD1 (5 bases). V was trimmed by 2 bases and J by 1 base, leaving 7 bases between them. Per germline, CDR1 GTSNPN and CDR2 SVGIG (reference sequence). The CDR3 is 13 residues long. The CDR3 sequence: CAWSKGGTDTQYF. The CDR3 bases are TGTGCCTGGAGTAAAGGGGGCACAGATACGCAGTATTTT.

This chain's CDR3 is CASSGVFNYGYTF. Written as DNA, the CDR3 is TGCGCCAGCAGCGGAGTATTTAACTATGGCTACACCTTC. The chain couples TRBV5-1 to TRBJ1-2; D remains ambiguous. The length of the CDR3 is 13 residues. Germline loops: CDR1 SGHRS, CDR2 YFSETQ. V was pared by 4 bases and J by 1 base, with 8 bases between. Using reference TRBV5-1 and TRBJ1-2 for the parts outside the CDR3, the full variable domain is KAGVTQTPRYLIKTRGQQVTLSCSPISGHRSVSWYQQTPGQGLQFLFEYFSETQRNKGNFPGRFSGRQFSNSRSEMNVSTLELGDSALYLCASSGVFNYGYTFGSGTRLTVV.

The V call is TRBV5-1, the J call TRBJ1-4, with D possibly being TRBD1 (6 bases). The ends were cut back, 4 bases at V and 0 bases at J, with 13 bases in the middle. This CDR3 is 16 amino acids long. Germline V gene data show CDR1 as SGHRS and CDR2 as YFSETQ. The CDR3 spells CASSGGQTTTNEKLFF. The CDR3 DNA sequence: TGCGCCAGCAGCGGCGGACAGACAACAACTAATGAAAAACTGTTTTTT.

The rearrangement links TRBV7-9 to TRBJ2-7, with D possibly being TRBD2 (6 bases). CDR1 is SEHNR and CDR2 is FQNEAQ in the germline V gene (reference sequence). Trimming removed 4 bases at V and 5 bases at J, with 9 bases between. CDR3 length: 12 amino acids. DNA for the CDR3: TGTGCCAGCAGCTGGGGGGAACACGAGCAGTACTTC. Its translation: CASSWGEHEQYF. Full variable domain (rest looked up from reference TRBV7-9 and TRBJ2-7): DTGVSQNPRHKITKRGQNVTFRCDPISEHNRLYWYRQTLGQGPEFLTYFQNEAQLEKSRLLSDRFSAERPKGSFSTLEIQRTEQGDSAMYLCASSWGEHEQYFGPGTRLTVT.

The gene calls are TRBV24-1 and TRBJ2-1; TRBD2 aligns across 7 bases. This CDR3 has 15 residues. V was pared by 1 base and J by 7 bases, with 6 bases of the junction left unmatched. The germline V gene encodes CDR1 KGHDR and CDR2 SFDVKD. For the CDR3, the DNA is TGTGCCACCAGTGATTTAGCGGGATGGGGGAATGAGCAGTTCTTC. Translated: CATSDLAGWGNEQFF.

V and J are TRBV5-5 and TRBJ1-1; TRBD1 agrees at 7 bases. The J segment lost 0 bases and the V segment lost 4 bases, leaving 9 bases of the junction unmatched. This CDR3 spans 16 amino acids. The V gene's germline CDR1 is SGHKS and CDR2 YYEKEE (reference sequence). CDR3 region: CASSGRGSEVNTEAFF. DNA of the CDR3: TGTGCCAGCAGCGGCAGGGGGTCGGAGGTGAACACTGAAGCTTTCTTT.

The V gene is TRBV27, the J gene TRBJ1-1; D may be TRBD1 (5 bases). Germline V CDR1 and CDR2: MNHEY, SMNVEV (reference sequence). Deletions cut 4 bases from V and 2 bases from J, with 8 bases between. This CDR3 has 13 amino acids. This chain's CDR3 is CASSWRGNTEAFF. CDR3 coding DNA: TGTGCCAGCAGTTGGAGGGGCAACACTGAAGCTTTCTTT.

J is TRBJ2-2 and V is TRBV2; weak D call: TRBD1 (5 bases). Germline loops: CDR1 SNHLY, CDR2 FYNNEI. The length of the CDR3 is 13 residues. V was cut by 6 bases and J by 1 base, with 6 bases left in between. This CDR3 is CASRTENTGELFF. The CDR3 nucleotides are TGTGCCAGCAGGACAGAGAACACCGGGGAGCTGTTTTTT.

This chain uses TRBV7-2 with TRBJ2-5; weak D call: TRBD1 (5 bases). Trimming removed 4 bases from V and 3 bases from J, with 12 bases in between. CDR3 size: 14 residues. Per the germline V gene, CDR1 is SGHTA and CDR2 is FQGNSA. CDR3: CASSSGWGKETQYF. CDR3 DNA sequence: TGTGCCAGCAGCTCAGGGTGGGGTAAAGAGACCCAGTACTTC.

In its sample, this clone was seen a few times. The J gene is TRBJ1-2, the V gene TRBV29-1, with 10 nucleotides matching TRBD1. The CDR3 has 13 residues. CDR1 SQVTM and CDR2 ANQGSEA come from the germline V gene. The J segment lost 8 bases and the V segment lost 3 bases, leaving 6 bases of the junction unmatched. The CDR3 DNA sequence: TGCAGCGTTGATTCTGGGACAGGGGAAGGCTACACCTTC. Protein: CSVDSGTGEGYTF.